Presented here are 21 T cell receptor beta chains from one specimen sequenced in a study of T-cell reconstitution after alpha-beta-depleted transplantation in children. Researchers prepared the TCRbeta library using unique molecular identifiers, the study reports. In TCRdb, the PCR reads were re-called with MiXCR into one record per CDR3 protein. The table has 380,000 or so distinct CDR3 sequences, more than 10% seen once. The sequencing used PBMCs, collected from the stem cell graft. The receptor source for this set is a human donor who donated a stem cell graft to a child with Fanconi anemia.

This clonotype was observed a few times. This chain joins TRBV7-3 and TRBJ1-1; D gene unclear. The germline V gene encodes CDR1 SGHTA and CDR2 FQGTGA. Trimming took 3 bases from V and 3 from J, leaving 11 bases between them. There are 14 residues in the CDR3. The CDR3 sequence: CASSLEYWDTEAFF. As DNA, the CDR3 is TGTGCCAGCAGCTTGGAGTATTGGGACACTGAAGCTTTCTTT.

The table lists this clonotype with a few counts. The chain employs TRBV5-1 and TRBJ1-1; D gene unclear. The CDR3 runs to 14 residues. Germline loops: CDR1 SGHRS, CDR2 YFSETQ. The V end lost 0 bases, the J end lost 1 base, and 7 bases lay between the germline ends. The CDR3 protein is CASSLAAGNTEAFF. The DNA of the CDR3 is TGCGCCAGCAGCTTGGCAGCAGGGAACACTGAAGCTTTCTTT.

The rearrangement joins TRBV5-1 to TRBJ1-4; D unclear. Germline loops: CDR1 SGHRS, CDR2 YFSETQ. The CDR3 covers 14 residues. V was pared by 1 base and J by 5 bases, with 9 bases between. CDR3: CASSLNTLNEKLFF. The CDR3 nucleotides are TGCGCCAGCAGCTTGAACACCTTGAATGAAAAACTGTTTTTT.

The genes are TRBV6-2 or TRBV6-3 and TRBJ2-7; no clear D. Germline values: CDR1 MNHEY, CDR2 SVGEGT. This CDR3 has 12 residues. The V and J ends lost 5 bases and 2 bases respectively, with 7 bases between them. CDR3 in amino acids: CASSPDTYEQYV. CDR3 nucleotides: TGTGCCAGCAGTCCCGACACCTACGAGCAGTACGTC.

The V gene is TRBV5-6, the J gene TRBJ1-1; D ambiguous. Germline assignment: CDR1 SGHDT and CDR2 YYEEEE. The ends were cut back, 4 bases at V and 4 bases at J, with 17 bases in the middle. This CDR3 comprises 15 residues. The CDR3 loop is CASSPDGRRATEAFF. CDR3 nucleotide sequence: TGTGCCAGCAGCCCGGACGGCCGGAGGGCCACTGAAGCTTTCTTT.

The genes are TRBV12-3 or TRBV12-4 and TRBJ1-2; 7 positions agree with TRBD1. V lost 10 bases to trimming and J lost 2 bases; unmatched junction nucleotides: 7. The CDR3 sequence is 13 residues long. The CDR3 sequence is CANSDRKNYGYTF. CDR3 sequence (DNA): TGTGCCAACTCGGACAGGAAGAACTATGGCTACACCTTC.

This clonotype has a handful of counts. The rearrangement uses TRBV11-3 and TRBJ2-7; D uncertain. The CDR3 runs 13 residues. CDR1 and CDR2 (germline): SGHNT, YENEEA. The V gene lost 4 bases and the J gene lost 7 bases, with 14 bases spanning the gap. The CDR3 DNA follows: TGTGCCAGCAGCTCCGAAGAGCTACGAGAGCAGTACTTC. Its translation is CASSSEELREQYF.

J is TRBJ2-3 and V is TRBV11-2, with D possibly matching TRBD1 (6 bases). The CDR3 covers 14 residues. The V and J ends lost 5 bases and 3 bases respectively, with 12 bases between them. Germline CDR1 is SGHAT and CDR2 is FQNNGV. The CDR3 sequence: CASSRTAATDTQYF. CDR3 sequence (DNA): TGTGCCAGCAGCCGGACAGCTGCGACAGATACGCAGTATTTT.

This clonotype was observed a handful of times. The V gene is TRBV7-9, the J gene TRBJ2-7, with no clear D. The CDR3 has 12 amino acids. V was clipped by 3 bases and J by 4 bases, with 7 bases between them. CDR1 is SEHNR, CDR2 FQNEAQ, per germline (reference sequence). This chain's CDR3 is CASSFSPYEQYF. The DNA for the CDR3 is TGTGCCAGCAGCTTCAGCCCTTACGAGCAGTACTTC.

This clonotype was counted a few times. The chain couples TRBV10-3 to TRBJ2-3; 8 bases match TRBD2. V was pared by 11 bases and J by 0 bases, with 4 bases of the junction left unmatched. The germline V gene has CDR1 ENHRY and CDR2 SYGVKD. This CDR3 comprises 13 residues. The CDR3: CAVAGGSTDTQYF. The CDR3 DNA is TGTGCCGTTGCGGGGGGAAGCACAGATACGCAGTATTTT.

This chain uses TRBV4-3 with TRBJ2-2; D might be TRBD1 or TRBD2, each matching 6 bases. V lost 6 bases and J lost 5, with 19 bases in between. Germline V gene lookup returns CDR1 LGHNA and CDR2 YSLEER. The CDR3 length is 16 residues. The CDR3: CASSPTGAELTGELFF. CDR3 in DNA: TGCGCCAGCAGTCCTACGGGGGCTGAGTTGACCGGGGAGCTGTTTTTT.

The V gene is TRBV7-2, the J gene TRBJ2-2, with D perhaps matching TRBD1 (5 bases). CDR3 size: 15 residues. V was trimmed by 0 bases and J by 5 bases, leaving 10 bases between them. Germline V lookup: CDR1 SGHTA, CDR2 FQGNSA. CDR3 region: CASSLAAGSTGELFF. The CDR3 DNA reads as TGTGCCAGCAGCTTAGCCGCAGGGTCAACCGGGGAGCTGTTTTTT.

This clonotype showed up just a few times. In nucleotides, the CDR3 is TGCGCCAGCAGCCAAGATTATAGGGCAGCAAACAACTATGGCTACACCTTC. This sequence encodes CASSQDYRAANNYGYTF. The chain joins TRBV4-3 to TRBJ1-2; no definite D call. The CDR3 covers 17 residues. V was pared by 0 bases and J by 2 bases, with 16 bases between. Germline loops: CDR1 LGHNA, CDR2 YSLEER.

This clonotype was observed a few times. The chain links TRBV5-6 to TRBJ2-3; the D gene is possibly TRBD1 (6 bases). V dropped 6 bases and J dropped 7 bases, with 15 bases sitting between them. Germline lookup yields CDR1 SGHDT and CDR2 YYEEEE. This CDR3 has 13 residues. CDR3 bases: TGTGCCAGCACTTGGAGGACAGTCCATACGCAGTATTTT. Its translation is CASTWRTVHTQYF. Full variable domain (outside the CDR3, taken from reference TRBV5-6 and TRBJ2-3): DAGVTQSPTHLIKTRGQQVTLRCSPKSGHDTVSWYQQALGQGPQFIFQYYEEEERQRGNFPDRFSGHQFPNYSSELNVNALLLGDSALYLCASTWRTVHTQYFGPGTRLTVL.

This clonotype was found many times. The chain links TRBV9 to TRBJ1-2; 7 positions agree with TRBD1. V dropped 4 bases and J dropped 0; count of bases not matched to a gene: 6. The germline V gene encodes CDR1 SGDLS and CDR2 YYNGEE. This CDR3 comprises 15 residues. The CDR3 loop reads CASSFSGTANYGYTF. For the CDR3, the DNA is TGTGCCAGCAGCTTCAGCGGGACAGCTAACTATGGCTACACCTTC. The whole variable domain, filled in from reference TRBV9 and TRBJ1-2, reads DSGVTQTPKHLITATGQRVTLRCSPRSGDLSVYWYQQSLDQGLQFLIQYYNGEERAKGNILERFSAQQFPDLHSELNLSSLELGDSALYFCASSFSGTANYGYTFGSGTRLTVV.

A word on this clonotype: Being one base from a much bigger clone, this may be a read error. J is TRBJ2-2 and V is TRBV6-5; TRBD1 agrees at 10 bases. In germline, CDR1 is MNHEY, CDR2 SVGAGI. The CDR3 runs to 16 residues. This chain's CDR3 is CVSSYQGQGFTGELFF. CDR3 in DNA: TGTGTCAGCAGTTACCAGGGACAGGGGTTCACCGGGGAGCTGTTTTTT.

This sequence joins TRBV4-3 and TRBJ1-2; D remains ambiguous. The CDR3 is made up of 15 amino acids. Germline CDR1 and CDR2: LGHNA and YSLEER. V was cut by 0 bases and J by 2 bases, with 10 bases left in between. CDR3 bases: TGCGCCAGCAGCCAAGATGCTACTCAAAACTATGGCTACACCTTC. Its protein is CASSQDATQNYGYTF.

The CDR3 loop reads CASSPRRDRGSPLHF. In DNA form, the CDR3 reads TGTGCCAGCTCACCACGCCGAGACAGGGGTTCACCCCTCCACTTT. This rearrangement joins TRBV18 to TRBJ1-6, with 8 bases lining up with TRBD1. Looked up from germline, CDR1 is KGHSH and CDR2 is LQKENI. The CDR3 sequence is 15 residues long. J was trimmed by 9 bases and V by 1 base; bases with no gene match: 5. Looking up the rest from reference TRBV18 and TRBJ1-6 gives the full variable domain: NAGVMQNPRHLVRRRGQEARLRCSPMKGHSHVYWYRQLPEEGLKFMVYLQKENIIDESGMPKERFSAEFPKEGPSILRIQQVVRGDSAAYFCASSPRRDRGSPLHFGNGTRLTVT.

This clonotype was counted between two and nine times. V is TRBV29-1 and J is TRBJ2-1; D remains unclear. Trimming cost V 6 bases and J 0 bases, with 12 bases left between them. Germline V CDR1 and CDR2: SQVTM, ANQGSEA. The CDR3 is made up of 14 amino acids. CDR3 amino acids: CSVLFQSSYNEQFF. CDR3 nucleotides: TGCAGCGTCCTGTTCCAAAGCTCCTACAATGAGCAGTTCTTC.

The chain recombines TRBV14 with TRBJ2-3; D gene unclear. V was trimmed by 5 bases and J by 1 base, leaving 13 bases between them. The CDR3 loop spans 15 amino acids. Germline V gene lookup returns CDR1 SGHDN and CDR2 FVKESK. This CDR3 is CASSYNSAGTDTQYF. The CDR3 DNA follows: TGTGCCAGCAGCTACAATTCGGCTGGCACAGATACGCAGTATTTT.

In the case of this clonotype: A much larger clone differs from this one at a single base, so this may be a read error. This chain joins TRBV11-2 and TRBJ2-2; 10 bases agree with TRBD1. The CDR3 has 15 residues. Germline lookup yields CDR1 SGHAT and CDR2 FQNNGV. The CDR3 sequence: CASGFRDRGAGELFF. The CDR3 nucleotides read TGTGCCAGCGGCTTCCGGGACAGGGGAGCCGGGGAGCTGTTTTTT.